This TCR beta chain was sequenced in a study of Ad26.COV2.S vaccination and SARS-CoV-2 variants. Across the study: Trial arm assignment for the donor was COV1001 Ad26.COV2.S. Administration of Ad26.COV2.S was intramuscular, either once or twice 56 days apart. General study points: Analyses that measured TCR breadth and depth may have underestimated total T cell responses. Non-spike TCR breadth was similar in vaccine and placebo recipients.

Repertoires were generated with immunoSEQ multiplex PCR, while TCRdb's copy carries only in-frame clones and drops some. The repertoire holds approximately 480,000 clones, with approximately 90% as singletons. Germline-derived CDR1 and CDR2 are SGDLS and YYNGEE. The CDR3 is 14 amino acids. V gave up 4 bases and J gave up 3 bases; unmatched junction bases: 4. The sample's treatment: roughly 20 received Ad26.COV2.S at low or high dose, single or two shots; five or six received placebo; per-sample allocation not given. Sampling was performed 63 days after the first vaccine or placebo injection. Concerning this clone: Its antigen remains unidentified.

The sequencing used peripheral blood, collected in a trial of Ad26.COV2.S vaccine versus placebo. This clonotype originated in a person between 18 and 60 years old who received the Ad26.COV2.S COVID-19 vaccine or a placebo. The rearrangement links TRBV9 to TRBJ2-7; 10 bases align to TRBD1. This chain's CDR3 is CASSHRDRGYEQYF. Written as DNA, the CDR3 is TGTGCCAGCAGCCACCGGGACAGGGGCTACGAGCAGTACTTC.